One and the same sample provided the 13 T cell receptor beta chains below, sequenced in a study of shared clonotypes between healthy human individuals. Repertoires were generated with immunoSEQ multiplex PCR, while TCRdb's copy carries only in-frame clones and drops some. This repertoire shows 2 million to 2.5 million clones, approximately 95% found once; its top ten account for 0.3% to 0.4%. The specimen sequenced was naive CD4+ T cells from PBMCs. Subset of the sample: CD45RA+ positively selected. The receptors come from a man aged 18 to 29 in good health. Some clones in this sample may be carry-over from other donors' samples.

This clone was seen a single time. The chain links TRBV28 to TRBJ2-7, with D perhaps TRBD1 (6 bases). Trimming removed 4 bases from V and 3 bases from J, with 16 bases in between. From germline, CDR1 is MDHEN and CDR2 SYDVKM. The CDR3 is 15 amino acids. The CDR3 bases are TGTGCCAGCAGTTCGGACAGTCGATTGGACTACGAGCAGTACTTC. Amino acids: CASSSDSRLDYEQYF.

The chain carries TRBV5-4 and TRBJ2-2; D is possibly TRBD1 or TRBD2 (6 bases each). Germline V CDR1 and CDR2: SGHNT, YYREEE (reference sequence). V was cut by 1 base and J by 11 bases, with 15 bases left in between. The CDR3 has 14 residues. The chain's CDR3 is CASSLNGGLGELFF. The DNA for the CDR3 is TGTGCCAGCAGCTTGAATGGGGGGCTTGGAGAGCTGTTTTTT.

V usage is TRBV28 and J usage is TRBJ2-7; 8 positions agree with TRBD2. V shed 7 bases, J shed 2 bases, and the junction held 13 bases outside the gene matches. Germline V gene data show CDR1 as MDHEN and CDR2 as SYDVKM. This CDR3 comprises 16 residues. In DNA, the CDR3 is TGTGCCAGCACCACGTCCGGCCCGGGGGGGACCTACGAGCAGTACTTC. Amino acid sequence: CASTTSGPGGTYEQYF.

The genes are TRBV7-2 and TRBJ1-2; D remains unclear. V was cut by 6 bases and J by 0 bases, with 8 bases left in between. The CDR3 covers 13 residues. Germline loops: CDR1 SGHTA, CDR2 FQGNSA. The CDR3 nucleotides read TGTGCCAGCAGTGTTATGTCTAACTATGGCTACACCTTC. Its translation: CASSVMSNYGYTF. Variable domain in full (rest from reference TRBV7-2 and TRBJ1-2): GAGVSQSPSNKVTEKGKDVELRCDPISGHTALYWYRQSLGQGLEFLIYFQGNSAPDKSGLPSDRFSAERTGGSVSTLTIQRTQQEDSAVYLCASSVMSNYGYTFGSGTRLTVV.

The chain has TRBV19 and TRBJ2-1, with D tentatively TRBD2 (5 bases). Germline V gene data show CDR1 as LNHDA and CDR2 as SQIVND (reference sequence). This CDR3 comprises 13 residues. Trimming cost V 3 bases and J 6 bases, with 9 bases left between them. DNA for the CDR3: TGTGCCAGTAGTATCGGGGTGATCAATGAGCAGTTCTTC. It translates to CASSIGVINEQFF. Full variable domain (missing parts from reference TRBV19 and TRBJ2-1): DGGITQSPKYLFRKEGQNVTLSCEQNLNHDAMYWYRQDPGQGLRLIYYSQIVNDFQKGDIAEGYSVSREKKESFPLTVTSAQKNPTAFYLCASSIGVINEQFFGPGTRLTVL.

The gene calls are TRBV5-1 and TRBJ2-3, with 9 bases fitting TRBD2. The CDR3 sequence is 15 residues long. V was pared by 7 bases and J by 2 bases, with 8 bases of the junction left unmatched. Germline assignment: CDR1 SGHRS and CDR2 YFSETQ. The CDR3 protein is CASSDSGRYTDTQYF. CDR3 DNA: TGCGCCAGCTCAGATAGCGGGAGATACACAGATACGCAGTATTTT. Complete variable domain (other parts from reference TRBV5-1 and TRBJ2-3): KAGVTQTPRYLIKTRGQQVTLSCSPISGHRSVSWYQQTPGQGLQFLFEYFSETQRNKGNFPGRFSGRQFSNSRSEMNVSTLELGDSALYLCASSDSGRYTDTQYFGPGTRLTVL.

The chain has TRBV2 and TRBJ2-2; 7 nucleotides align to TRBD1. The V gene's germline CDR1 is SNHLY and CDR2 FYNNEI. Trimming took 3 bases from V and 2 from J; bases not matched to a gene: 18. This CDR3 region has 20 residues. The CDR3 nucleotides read TGTGCCAGCAGTGAGATCGACAGGGTTATCGTGCAATTTAACACCGGGGAGCTGTTTTTT. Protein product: CASSEIDRVIVQFNTGELFF. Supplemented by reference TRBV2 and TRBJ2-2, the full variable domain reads EPEVTQTPSHQVTQMGQEVILRCVPISNHLYFYWYRQILGQKVEFLVSFYNNEISEKSEIFDDQFSVERPDGSNFTLKIRSTKLEDSAMYFCASSEIDRVIVQFNTGELFFGEGSRLTVL.

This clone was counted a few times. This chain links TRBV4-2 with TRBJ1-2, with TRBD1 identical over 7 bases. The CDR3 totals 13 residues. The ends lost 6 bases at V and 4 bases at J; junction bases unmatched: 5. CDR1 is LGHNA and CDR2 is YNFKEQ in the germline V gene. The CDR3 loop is CASSKGQSYGYTF. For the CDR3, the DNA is TGTGCCAGCAGTAAGGGACAGTCCTATGGCTACACCTTC.

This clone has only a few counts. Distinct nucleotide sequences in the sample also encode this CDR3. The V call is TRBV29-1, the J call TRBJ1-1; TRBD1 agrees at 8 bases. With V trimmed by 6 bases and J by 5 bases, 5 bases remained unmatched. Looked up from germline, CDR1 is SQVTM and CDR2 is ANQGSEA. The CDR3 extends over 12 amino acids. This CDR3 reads CSVDRGATEAFF. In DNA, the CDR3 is TGCAGCGTCGACAGGGGTGCAACTGAAGCTTTCTTT.

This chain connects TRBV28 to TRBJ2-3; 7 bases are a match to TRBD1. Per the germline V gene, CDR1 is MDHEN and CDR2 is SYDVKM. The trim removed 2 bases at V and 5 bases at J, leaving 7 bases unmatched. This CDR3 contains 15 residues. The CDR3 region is CASSLQVTGLDTQYF. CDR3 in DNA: TGTGCCAGCAGTTTACAGGTGACAGGGTTAGATACGCAGTATTTT.

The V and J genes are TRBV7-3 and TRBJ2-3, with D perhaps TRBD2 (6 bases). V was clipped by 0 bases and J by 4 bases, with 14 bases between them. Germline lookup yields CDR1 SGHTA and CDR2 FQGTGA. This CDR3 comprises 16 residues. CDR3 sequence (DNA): TGTGCCAGCAGCTTAACCCGCGGAGGGTGGGCAGATACGCAGTATTTT. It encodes CASSLTRGGWADTQYF.

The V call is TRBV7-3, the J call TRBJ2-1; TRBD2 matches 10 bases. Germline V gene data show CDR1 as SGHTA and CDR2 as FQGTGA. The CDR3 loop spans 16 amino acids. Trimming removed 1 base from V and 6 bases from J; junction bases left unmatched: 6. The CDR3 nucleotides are TGTGCCAGCAGCTTAAATAGTCTAGCGGGAGTCAATGAGCAGTTCTTC. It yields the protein CASSLNSLAGVNEQFF. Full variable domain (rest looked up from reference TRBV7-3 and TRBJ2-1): GAGVSQTPSNKVTEKGKYVELRCDPISGHTALYWYRQSLGQGPEFLIYFQGTGAADDSGLPNDRFFAVRPEGSVSTLKIQRTERGDSAVYLCASSLNSLAGVNEQFFGPGTRLTVL.

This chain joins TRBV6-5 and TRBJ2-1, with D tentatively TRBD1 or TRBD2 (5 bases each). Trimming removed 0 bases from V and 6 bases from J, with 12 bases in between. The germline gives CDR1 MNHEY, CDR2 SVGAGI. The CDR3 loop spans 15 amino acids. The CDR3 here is CASSYSSGPGNEQFF. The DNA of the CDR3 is TGTGCCAGCAGTTACTCTTCGGGGCCGGGCAATGAGCAGTTCTTC.